This T cell receptor beta chain was sequenced during a study of cytomegalovirus exposure and HLA in healthy donors (dated by TCRdb to 2016 to 2017). Regarding the study in general: An earlier analysis of approximately 590 of the donors reported approximately 290 Gb of sequence data and 117 million unique TCR beta sequences from about 200 million T cells. To decide whether each TCR beta V gene segment behaved as functional or pseudogenic, an earlier analysis of over 500 of the donors relied on high-throughput TCR beta sequencing. The study aimed to test whether signatures of past pathogen exposure could be identified by cataloging public T cell receptors. Both class I and class II loci were covered by HLA typing, at four-digit resolution. Donor age, sex, ethnicity and CMV serostatus were collected together with the repertoire data. In a later analysis, previously published TCR beta repertoires from some 640 donors were re-analyzed and high-resolution HLA genotyping was added so that TCR occurrence patterns could be studied. Every discovery cohort repertoire had been produced on one sequencing platform. The T cell repertoires of some 700 subjects were profiled by immunosequencing and related to cytomegalovirus serostatus. About 300 gigabases of sequencing data and some 85 million unique TCR sequences were included in an early release covering roughly 600 HLA-typed donors. Roughly five DR-DQ haplotypes were handled as single units for association and clustering because linkage in the cohort was strong. High-throughput TCR immunosequencing, statistical association of individual TCRs with disease status, and machine learning were combined to predict cytomegalovirus infection status. Of the 300 to 500 genotyped donors, 75% to 85% were placed in the genetic ancestry cluster associated with self-reported Caucasian donors. Genome-wide SNP genotypes for about 65% of the roughly 670 donors were used in a later genetic analysis, which treated that subset as a discovery cohort. Typing coverage differed by locus: A, B, C, DRB1 and DQB1 were typed in roughly 620-640 donors, DQA1 in about 510, DPA1 in around 610, and DPB1 in 400 to 480. A separate validation cohort of 90 to 150 different subjects was used in addition to the 666-subject first cohort. On average, 235,054 unique TCR beta nucleotide sequences were sequenced per donor among fewer than 500 genotyped donors of the cohort, with roughly 18% of those sequences being non-productive. Rather than drawing on any new phenotypic data, the later analysis identified candidate immune exposures from TCR beta sequences and the way those sequences occurred across donors.

The cohort was made up of 500 to 850 healthy bone marrow donors. All cohort members were sampled while nominally healthy, although unrecorded immune exposures were likely present. The donor was CMV seropositive and belonged to the group of some 290 seropositive cohort members. Each donor provided a peripheral blood sample, and peripheral blood mononuclear cells were used for TCR beta sequencing. Genomic DNA extraction from the blood cell samples was performed with the Qiagen DNeasy Blood Extraction Kit. Sequences LNHDA (CDR1) and SQIVND (CDR2) are obtained from the germline V gene (reference sequence). Trimming takes 4 bases from V and 5 bases from J, and the germline ends sit 14 bases apart. The CDR3, cysteine through phenylalanine, is 14 amino acids long. Solely the CDR3 DNA is kept, with 42 bases framed from the first base. Library preparation was by the immunoSEQ multiplex PCR assay. The multiplex PCR relied on a mix of 60 forward primers for TCR Vbeta segments and 13 reverse primers for TCR Jbeta segments. The CDR3 region of rearranged TCR beta genes was amplified from genomic DNA by a multiplex PCR assay. On the Illumina HiSeq System, the amplified TCR beta libraries were sequenced as 87-base-pair reads. The paper's data handling went like this. In a later analysis, 70 million to 95 million unique TCR beta chains were counted across the roughly 610 repertoires, and roughly 10 million of these chains were shared by at least two donors. Raw reads were error-corrected and collapsed into unique sequences by a nearest-neighbor algorithm in which closely related sequences were merged to remove PCR and sequencing errors. Alignment of CDR3 sequences to IMGT reference sequences was used to assign V, D and J gene segments. For a sequence to be retained, at least a six-nucleotide match to both a V gene segment and a J gene segment was required. Rearrangements were classified as productive when the CDR3 lacked stop codons and remained in frame with V and J, and all other rearrangements were classified as non-productive. CDR3 was defined according to IMGT convention as the region running from the second conserved V-encoded cysteine to the conserved J-encoded phenylalanine. The earlier analysis of about 610 of the donors excluded any sequence lacking an unambiguous match to a single V gene segment. In an earlier analysis of a few hundred of the donors, V segments were called functional above 56.7% productive rearrangements and were called segregating when the between-donor standard deviation exceeded 5%. A statistical classification framework was built to diagnose cytomegalovirus status from the catalog of TCR beta chain sequences. A later analysis assigned V and J genes by comparing TCR nucleotide sequences with IMGT/GENE-DB human TR gene sequences. Using the TCRdist pipeline, a later analysis assigned CDR3 sequences along with most-parsimonious VDJ recombination scenarios. In a later analysis, each TCR beta chain was defined by its CDR3 amino acid sequence together with its V-gene family, and reads without a unique V-gene family were excluded. To address suspected cross-contamination and a sequencing artifact, a later analysis removed 450 to 700 highly shared, low-generation-probability nucleotide sequences. In a later analysis, a clonal expansion index was calculated for each public chain from normalized within-repertoire ranks of inferred template counts. A later analysis computed generation probabilities with a VDJ recombination model fitted to out-of-frame rearrangements, and checked the results against IGoR. A later analysis scored TCR-TCR, TCR-HLA and TCR-CMV co-occurrence with hypergeometric tests, applying a repertoire-size bias correction to TCR pairs. False discovery rates were estimated in a later analysis by permuting HLA or CMV assignments 20 times. In a later analysis, co-occurring TCRs were grouped with DBSCAN, and TCRdist sequence similarity was added when clustering was performed within HLA-allele-positive subsets. Repertoires with fewer than 30,000 or more than 120,000 public chains were left out of co-occurrence clustering, as were roughly five repertoires with anomalous nucleotide sharing. TCRdb obtained this table from immuneACCESS and retained in-frame rearrangements with V and J assigned. These tables miss some clones; where compared with another copy, unresolved V genes account for less than half of the shortfall, and the remainder is unexplained. For V, J and clone size, that table is used; D and trimming come from the DNA. In all, the sample holds some 120,000 clones, and roughly 80% of those were seen once. The top ten clonotypes cover about 10% of the sample.

In the case of this clone: What this receptor recognizes is not known. The record has no base qualities; no much larger clone is one base away.

The research as a whole found: A group of highly shared sequence variants was considered likely to be a technical artifact of the sequencing pipeline. In a later analysis, the rate of TCR association differed among HLA loci, with DRB1 alleles having the most associated TCRs and HLA-C alleles having the fewest. A further reported finding was that TCR beta sequences accurately predicted the HLA-A and HLA-B alleles for most subjects in the first cohort. Assigning TCR associations to individual alleles was difficult when HLA alleles, especially DR and DQ, strongly co-occurred. V-gene and J-gene trimming of TCR beta chains was associated with a missense DCLRE1C variant in a later genetic analysis, and the association was replicated in an independent cohort. In an earlier analysis of about 550 of the donors, most TCR beta V segments were observed in productive rearrangements about 87% or about 30% of the time, broadly matching IMGT annotations. Several of the top co-occurrence clusters appeared to be linked to parvovirus B19, influenza, CMV and Epstein-Barr virus, according to a later analysis. The only immune exposure information available for the cohort was CMV serostatus. Because counts were too low, under 20 rarely observed V segments, including chromosome 9 orphons, were left out of the earlier analysis of 587 of the donors. Compared with the approximately 700-donor mean, donors in an Asian-associated ancestry cluster had fewer N-insertions in productive TCRs, according to a later genetic analysis. Some IMGT-functional V segments, including TRBV6-2 and TRBV6-3, could not be told apart with the 87-base-pair reads, so those segments were excluded. Roughly uniform sequencing depth across donors was assumed in presence/absence analyses, although this assumption may not hold. Linkage disequilibrium might explain the correlated functional status among segregating V segments, but an unknown experimental factor could not be ruled out. A later analysis found that HLA-associated TCR beta chains were more clonally expanded and had lower generation probabilities than equally common non-associated chains. Because HLA typing was missing for some donors at each locus, association tests included only the typed subset. In vitro tests confirmed that a few of the cytomegalovirus-associated TCR beta chains recognize cytomegalovirus antigens. At a false discovery rate of 0.05, a later analysis linked 16,000 or so TCR beta sequences to specific HLA alleles. Most TCR sequences were observed very rarely across donors, whereas some public TCRs were present in many individuals. The classifier was reported to diagnose cytomegalovirus status with high specificity and sensitivity in both the original cohort and the validation cohort. According to a later analysis, most CMV-associated TCR beta chains appeared to be HLA-restricted, and the HLA associations seemed to be driven largely by CMV exposure. This cohort had only TCR beta chains sequenced, and the lack of alpha or paired-chain data limited which features could be detected. The authors suggested that the approach could potentially be extended to other disease states and immunological phenotypes. The study gave a list of 150 to 200 TCR beta chains associated with cytomegalovirus.

The TCR originated in a male donor in good health and CMV-seropositive. Sequencing was carried out using PBMCs. Here the chain combines TRBV19 and TRBJ2-5; the D gene is perhaps TRBD1, on 5 matching bases. The base sequence is TGTGCCAGTAGTACGAACAGGATTAGGGAGACCCAGTACTTC. This codes for CASSTNRIRETQYF.